These 10 T cell receptor beta chains were all obtained from the same sample, sequenced in a study of T-cell memory formation after mild COVID-19. TCRdb fed the 5' RACE reads into MiXCR, producing one record per CDR3 protein. The sample comprises roughly 620,000 distinct CDR3 sequences, more than 15% of which are singletons, and about 12% rests with the top ten. The sample comprised PBMCs or a T cell subset sorted from them (not recorded which). These receptors originate from an adult woman who had mild COVID-19 (a few samples of this study predate the infection). Cell type and time point are not known.

This clonotype has just a few counts. This chain links TRBV12-3 or TRBV12-4 with TRBJ2-1; unclear D gene. There are 13 residues in the CDR3. V was shortened by 1 base and J by 7 bases, with 8 bases between the two germline ends. CDR3 DNA: TGTGCCAGCAGTTTAGAGGAAGGGAATGAGCAGTTCTTC. It is translated as CASSLEEGNEQFF.

This chain connects TRBV7-9 to TRBJ1-2; D not certain. The CDR3 covers 14 residues. Between the trimmed V and J ends, which lost 4 bases and 7 bases, there was a span of 16 bases. Germline V lookup: CDR1 SEHNR, CDR2 FQNEAQ (reference sequence). Written as DNA, the CDR3 is TGTGCCAGCAGCTACGACCTCCTGCTGTTTGGCTACACCTTC. This encodes CASSYDLLLFGYTF. Filled out from reference TRBV7-9 and TRBJ1-2, the complete variable domain reads DTGVSQNPRHKITKRGQNVTFRCDPISEHNRLYWYRQTLGQGPEFLTYFQNEAQLEKSRLLSDRFSAERPKGSFSTLEIQRTEQGDSAMYLCASSYDLLLFGYTFGSGTRLTVV.

This clonotype was counted only a few times. Here the CDR3 reads CSGGTRYSEQFF. In DNA form, the CDR3 reads TGCAGCGGTGGGACTAGGTATAGTGAGCAGTTCTTC. The chain combines TRBV29-1 with TRBJ2-1, with 8 bases lining up with TRBD2. The CDR3 covers 12 residues. Looked up from germline, CDR1 is SQVTM and CDR2 is ANQGSEA. The junction had 8 bases not matched to a gene; V was cut back by 7 bases and J by 9 bases.

This clonotype turned up a few times. DNA of the CDR3: TGTGCCAGCAGCTTAACCAGGGGCCCCAATCAGCCCCAGCATTTT. This sequence encodes CASSLTRGPNQPQHF. The V gene is TRBV7-6, the J gene TRBJ1-5, with D perhaps TRBD1 (6 bases). CDR1 and CDR2 from the germline V gene are SGHVS and FNYEAQ. The length of the CDR3 is 15 residues. Trimming shortened V by 2 bases and J by 3 bases, and 11 bases separated the two germline ends.

This clonotype appeared a few times. This chain's CDR3 is CSARQGQTSRGSPLHF. CDR3 sequence (DNA): TGCAGTGCTAGGCAGGGACAGACTTCTAGGGGGTCACCCCTCCACTTT. The V call is TRBV20-1, the J call TRBJ1-6, with 7 bases that match TRBD1. The CDR3 runs to 16 residues. Germline V lookup: CDR1 DFQATT, CDR2 SNEGSKA (reference sequence). V dropped 3 bases and J dropped 10; count of bases not matched to a gene: 15.

This clonotype was picked up a small number of times. The chain couples TRBV12-3 or TRBV12-4 to TRBJ2-1, with D perhaps matching TRBD2 (6 bases). The V gene lost 8 bases and the J gene lost 9 bases, with 23 bases spanning the gap. The CDR3 is 15 amino acids. In DNA, the CDR3 is TGTGCCAGCGCCATCTCAGGGTCTAGCGCGGGTGAGCAGTTCTTC. This codes for CASAISGSSAGEQFF.

This sequence joins TRBV7-2 and TRBJ2-7; 8 nucleotides line up with TRBD2. The CDR3 length is 17 residues. Germline CDR1 SGHTA, CDR2 FQGNSA. Germline trimming cut 2 bases from V and 4 bases from J; bases unmatched to any gene: 13. CDR3 DNA: TGTGCCAGCAGCTTAATACGGCGGACTAGCCAATATTACGAGCAGTACTTC. Its translation: CASSLIRRTSQYYEQYF.

The V gene is TRBV5-1, the J gene TRBJ2-3, with D hard to call. CDR1 SGHRS and CDR2 YFSETQ come from the germline V gene. The CDR3 spans 14 residues. V lost 0 bases to trimming and J lost 6 bases, with 11 bases between them. The CDR3 DNA is TGCGCCAGCAGCTTGGCAGTAGAGCAGGATACGCAGTATTTT. It translates to CASSLAVEQDTQYF.

The chain combines TRBV12-3 or TRBV12-4 with TRBJ1-3; D possibly corresponds to TRBD1 (5 bases). CDR3 length equals 15 residues. The germline V and J ends were trimmed by 10 bases and 2 bases, with 18 bases remaining between them. CDR3 coding DNA: TGTGCCACCCGCGGGGGGGTACTAACTGGAAACACCATATATTTT. Its protein is CATRGGVLTGNTIYF.

This chain joins TRBV5-1 and TRBJ2-1, with D possibly TRBD1 on 6 matching bases. Trimming pared 3 bases from V and 12 bases from J, leaving 19 bases between. From germline, CDR1 is SGHRS and CDR2 YFSETQ. This CDR3 comprises 14 residues. The DNA for the CDR3 is TGCGCCAGCAGCTGGGGGCAAGTCGCCGACGGGCAGTTCTTC. This translates into CASSWGQVADGQFF.